The clone carrying this T cell receptor beta chain showed up many times. Its antigen is not identified. The trim removed 4 bases at V and 6 bases at J, leaving 8 bases unmatched. Germline loops: CDR1 DFQATT, CDR2 SNEGSKA (reference sequence). The CDR3 totals 14 residues. The sample belongs to a study of spatial heterogeneity in lung cancer. Study background: Each distinct TCR and UMI combination averaged more than ten appearances in raw reads.

General study results and limits: Resection blood, more than follow-up blood, showed ubiquitous expanded tumor TCRs.

A distinct unique molecular identifier was carried by each TCR cDNA molecule. From the 5' RACE reads, TCRdb called clonotypes with MiXCR, one entry per CDR3 protein. The sample consists of some 12,000 distinct CDR3 sequences, roughly 13% of them appearing once. Time point reported: sample taken at primary tumor resection. Material for sequencing was whole RNA from tumor, nontumor lung or frozen PBMC, left unsorted. The donor group consisted of 72 patients who had untreated, early-stage non-small cell lung cancer. Material: PBMCs, obtained at surgery. The rearrangement links TRBV20-1 to TRBJ2-7; 11 bases are shared with TRBD2. The clonotype was recovered from a female donor with early-stage non-small cell lung cancer. CDR3 bases: TGCAGTGCTATAGCTAGCGGGAGGTTTACCGAGCAGTACTTC. Translated, it gives CSAIASGRFTEQYF.